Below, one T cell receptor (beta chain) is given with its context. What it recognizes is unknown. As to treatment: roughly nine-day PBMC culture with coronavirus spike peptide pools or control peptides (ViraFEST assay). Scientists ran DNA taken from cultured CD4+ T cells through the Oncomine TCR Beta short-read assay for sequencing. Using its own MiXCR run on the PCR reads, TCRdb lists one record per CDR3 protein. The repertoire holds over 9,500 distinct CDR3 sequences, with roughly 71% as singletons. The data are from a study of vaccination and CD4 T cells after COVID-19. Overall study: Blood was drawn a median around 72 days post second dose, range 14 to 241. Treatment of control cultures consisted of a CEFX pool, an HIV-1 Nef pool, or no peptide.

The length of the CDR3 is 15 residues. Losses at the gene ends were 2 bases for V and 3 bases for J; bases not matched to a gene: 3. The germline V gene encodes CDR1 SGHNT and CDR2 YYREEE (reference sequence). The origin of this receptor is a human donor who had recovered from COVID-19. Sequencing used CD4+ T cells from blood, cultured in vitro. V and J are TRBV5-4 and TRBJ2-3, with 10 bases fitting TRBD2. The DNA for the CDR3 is TGTGCCAGCAGCTTTACTAGCGGGGATACAGATACGCAGTATTTT. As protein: CASSFTSGDTDTQYF.